This entry is about one T cell receptor beta chain. This clonotype was found a few times. This clone's antigen is unknown. No quality values exist for individual bases; no much larger clone is one base distant. The data originate from a study of T cells after yellow fever vaccination (dated by TCRdb to the late 2010s). In the study overall: The SMART-Seq v4 Ultra Low Input RNA kit was used to prepare libraries from fractions with low cell numbers. To track T-cell clones before and after primary and booster YFV17D yellow fever vaccination, bulk TCR alpha and beta repertoires were sequenced longitudinally. The cohort comprised two healthy male donors, one aged 18 to 30 and one aged 30 to 40 years. Blood was collected at multiple timepoints before and after primary and secondary immunization, and bulk PBMC replicates and cell subsets were isolated.

Measured from the cysteine to the phenylalanine, the CDR3 is 13 residues long. Kept here is only the CDR3 DNA, which spans 39 bases and is read in frame from base 1. As encoded in the germline V gene, CDR1 is MNHEY while CDR2 is SVGAGI. V drops 2 bases and J drops 3 bases, leaving 8 bases in between. Broad study findings and their caveats: Because only a couple of donors were included in the study, the extent to which the findings can be generalized is limited. Because abundant contaminating clonotypes from the bulk population could be contained in FACS-sorted repertoires, computational filtering was required. Compared with the primary T-cell response, the secondary T-cell response was faster but weaker, reaching its peak on day 5 rather than on day 15. Most clones expanded after primary vaccination (almost 97% of CD4 and 70% to 90% of CD8) were re-detected after the booster, suggesting that broad memory maintenance occurred. A small fraction of clonotypes appeared in both the CD4 and CD8 compartments, likely as a result of convergent recombination.

This sample's treatment or condition label indicates: live attenuated yellow fever vaccine strain. At each blood-draw timepoint, two biological replicates of bulk PBMCs were obtained. A standard Ficoll-Paque protocol was used to isolate PBMCs from peripheral blood. TriZol was used to extract RNA from bulk PBMCs, from CD4 and CD8 fractions, and from dextramer-positive and dextramer-negative fractions. TCR cDNA was synthesized by 5'RACE template switching, which introduced a universal primer site and unique molecular identifiers. Priming of cDNA synthesis was performed from both the TCR alpha and TCR beta constant segments. Library amplification involved two PCR steps, and the second step added sample barcodes and sequencing adapters. Libraries were sequenced on Illumina HiSeq 2500 (2x100 bp) or NovaSeq (2x150 bp). As for the authors' bioinformatics: Demultiplexing of reads and collapsing into UMI consensus sequences were performed with MIGEC, and V(D)J alignment was carried out with MiXCR. Clonotypes responding to the vaccine were identified with edgeR on replicate PBMC samples, with the criteria of FDR below 0.01 and a log2 fold change above 5 up to day 15. Bulk clonotypes were assigned CD4 or CD8 identity according to which sequenced CD4 or CD8 repertoire held them at higher abundance. TCRdb handled the public reads itself, with Q25 trimming in fastp and clone calling in MiXCR, and kept productive beta chains. Rows are unified per CDR3 protein, each entry keeping the most common DNA and genes. What appears here as the V and J calls and clone size reflects TCRdb's work, not the paper's. The sample table lists hundreds of thousands of distinct CDR3 sequences, roughly 13% of them with a count of one. About 14% of the sample belongs to the ten largest clones.

The receptor was isolated from a young man who received the YFV17D yellow fever vaccine. The sequence links TRBV6-5 to TRBJ2-7; a weak D assignment points to TRBD1 (5 bases agree). Source: PBMCs, taken on the day of the yellow fever booster vaccination. The nucleotide sequence reads TGTGCCAGCAGTTACGACAGTTACTACGAGCAGTACTTC. This gives the protein CASSYDSYYEQYF.